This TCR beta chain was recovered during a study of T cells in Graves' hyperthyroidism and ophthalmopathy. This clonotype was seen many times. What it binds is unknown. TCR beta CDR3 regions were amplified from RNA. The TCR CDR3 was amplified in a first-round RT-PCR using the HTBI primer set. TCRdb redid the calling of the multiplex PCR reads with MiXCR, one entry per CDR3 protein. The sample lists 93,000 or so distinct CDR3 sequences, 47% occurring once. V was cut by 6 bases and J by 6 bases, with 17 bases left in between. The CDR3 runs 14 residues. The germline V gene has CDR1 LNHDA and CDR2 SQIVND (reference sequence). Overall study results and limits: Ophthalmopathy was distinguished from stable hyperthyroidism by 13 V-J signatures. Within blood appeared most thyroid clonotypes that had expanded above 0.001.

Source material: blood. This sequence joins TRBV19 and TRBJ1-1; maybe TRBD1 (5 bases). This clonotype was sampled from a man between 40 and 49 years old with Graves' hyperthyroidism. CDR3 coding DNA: TGTGCCAGTAGCCCATATGGGGCAACAGCTGAAGCTTTCTTT. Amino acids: CASSPYGATAEAFF.